This T cell receptor (beta chain) was sequenced in a study of cytomegalovirus exposure and HLA in healthy donors. The wider study: For the roughly 400 genotyped donors, about 81% fell within the Caucasian-associated ancestry cluster.

The PCR made use of 60 Vbeta and 13 Jbeta primers. TCRdb's table, derived via immunoSEQ multiplex PCR, lists solely in-frame clones and lacks some. The sample yields roughly 140,000 clones, 82% seen once. Concerning this clone itself: As yet, its antigen is unknown.

The study's findings and limits: Per a prior analysis, the majority of TCR beta V segments were productive roughly 87% or roughly 30% of the time.

The TCR was taken from a woman between 50 and 59 years old in good health and CMV-seropositive. Sequenced input: PBMCs.

The CDR3 protein is CASSQDHAQGGGKLFF. CDR3 sequence (DNA): TGCGCCAGCAGCCAAGATCACGCACAGGGTGGGGGAAAACTGTTTTTT. This chain connects TRBV4-3 to TRBJ1-4; tentative D call: TRBD1 (6 bases). V lost 0 bases and J lost 10, with 18 bases in between. CDR3 size: 16 residues. Germline V lookup: CDR1 LGHNA, CDR2 YSLEER.